The 13 T cell receptor beta chains in this list originate from one sample, sequenced in a study of T cells in Graves' hyperthyroidism and ophthalmopathy. From RNA transcripts, TCR beta CDR3 regions were amplified. First-round RT-PCR with HTBI primers amplified the TCR CDR3 region. TCRdb itself ran the multiplex PCR reads through MiXCR, one entry per CDR3 protein. The table includes approximately 700,000 distinct CDR3 sequences, roughly 45% detected once. Sequencing was carried out using peripheral blood or thyroid tissue (not recorded which). The receptors were gathered from an adult man with Graves' disease, either hyperthyroidism or ophthalmopathy (not recorded which).

A note on this clonotype: A much larger clone differs by one base, so this may be a read error. This rearrangement joins TRBV15 to TRBJ1-4; possibly TRBD1 for D (6 bases). The germline V gene has CDR1 LNHNV and CDR2 YYDKDF (reference sequence). V lost 7 bases and J 0 bases, leaving 24 bases between the germline ends. The CDR3 runs to 19 residues. CDR3 sequence: CATKEGDHGGSSTNEKLFF. CDR3 sequence (DNA): TGTGCCACCAAAGAGGGGGATCATGGAGGTTCATCAACTAATGAAAAACTGTTTTTT.

This clonotype was picked up a small number of times. The chain employs TRBV12-3 or TRBV12-4 and TRBJ1-1; tentatively, D is TRBD1 (5 bases). The V and J ends lost 6 bases and 0 bases respectively, with 14 bases between them. The CDR3 consists of 15 residues. CDR3 DNA: TGTGCCAGCAGACCCGTAGTGGGGCTGAACACTGAAGCTTTCTTT. Encoded protein: CASRPVVGLNTEAFF.

The V call is TRBV20-1, the J call TRBJ2-5; 8 bases map to TRBD2. Germline CDR1 reads DFQATT; CDR2 reads SNEGSKA (reference sequence). V gave up 6 bases and J gave up 4 bases; unmatched junction bases: 19. This CDR3 region has 17 residues. The CDR3 DNA follows: TGCAGTGCCACCCGGTTTGGGCGGGAGGCGATGGGAGAGACCCAGTACTTC. It yields the protein CSATRFGREAMGETQYF.

The chain recombines TRBV7-2 with TRBJ2-3; 8 bases align to TRBD1. Germline V CDR1 and CDR2: SGHTA, FQGNSA. CDR3 length equals 16 residues. V lost 2 bases, J lost 1 base, and 5 bases stayed unmatched. In DNA form, the CDR3 reads TGTGCCAGCAGCTTACCTGACAGGGGAGGCACAGATACGCAGTATTTT. Its translation: CASSLPDRGGTDTQYF. The variable domain in full, with the rest retrieved from reference TRBV7-2 and TRBJ2-3, is GAGVSQSPSNKVTEKGKDVELRCDPISGHTALYWYRQSLGQGLEFLIYFQGNSAPDKSGLPSDRFSAERTGGSVSTLTIQRTQQEDSAVYLCASSLPDRGGTDTQYFGPGTRLTVL.

The chain is built from TRBV5-1 and TRBJ1-1; D perhaps matches TRBD1 (5 bases). V lost 2 bases to trimming and J lost 5 bases, with 13 bases between them. Germline V gene sequence: CDR1 SGHRS, CDR2 YFSETQ. This CDR3 region has 14 residues. The CDR3 nucleotides read TGCGCCAGCAGCTTCTCAGACAGCGGTACTGAAGCTTTCTTT. This encodes CASSFSDSGTEAFF.

This clonotype has at least ten counts. The chain recombines TRBV24-1 with TRBJ1-2, with TRBD1 matching 10 bases. Germline V gives CDR1 KGHDR, CDR2 SFDVKD. V lost 6 bases and J lost 8; bases outside the gene matches: 5. The CDR3 covers 13 residues. In DNA, the CDR3 is TGTGCCACCAGTTCGTGGGACAGGGGAGGCTACACCTTC. Amino acids: CATSSWDRGGYTF.

This chain links TRBV2 with TRBJ2-2, with 8 bases aligning to TRBD2. In germline, CDR1 is SNHLY, CDR2 FYNNEI. J gave up 0 bases and V 6 bases, and 15 bases lay outside the gene matches. The CDR3 spans 19 residues. The CDR3 region has the DNA TGTGCCAGCAGCTTAGGTTCGGGAGGGAATCCCCCGAACACCGGGGAGCTGTTTTTT. This codes for CASSLGSGGNPPNTGELFF.

The chain is built from TRBV29-1 and TRBJ1-1; D remains unclear. Looked up from germline, CDR1 is SQVTM and CDR2 is ANQGSEA. CDR3 length: 12 residues. The CDR3 DNA is TGCAGTTACGTGTCAGGAAACACTGAAGCTTTCTTT. As protein: CSYVSGNTEAFF.

As concerns this clonotype: One base away lies a much larger clone, so this may be a sequencing read error. The rearrangement joins TRBV20-1 to TRBJ1-1; 8 bases are shared with TRBD1. The V gene's germline CDR1 is DFQATT and CDR2 SNEGSKA (reference sequence). J lost 3 bases, V lost 4 bases, and 1 base had no gene match. CDR3 length: 12 amino acids. The CDR3 region is CSATDRDTEAFF. In DNA, the CDR3 is TGCAGTGCTACGGACAGGGACACTGAAGCTTTCTTT.

The chain links TRBV7-2 to TRBJ2-3; 8 nucleotides agree with TRBD1. The CDR3 is made up of 20 amino acids. CDR1 SGHTA and CDR2 FQGNSA come from the germline V gene. The junction had 22 bases not matched to a gene; V was cut back by 1 base and J by 7 bases. The CDR3 loop is CASSLEEDGTGAPRPHTQYF. In DNA, the CDR3 is TGTGCCAGCAGCTTAGAAGAGGATGGGACAGGTGCCCCACGTCCACATACGCAGTATTTT.

The CDR3 nucleotides are TGTGCCAGCAGCACTACGGGAACCCCGACTAACTATGGCTACACCTTC. It translates to CASSTTGTPTNYGYTF. J is TRBJ1-2 and V is TRBV7-9; D gene ambiguous. The CDR3 is made up of 16 amino acids. The ends were cut back, 5 bases at V and 0 bases at J, with 16 bases in the middle. Germline loops: CDR1 SEHNR, CDR2 FQNEAQ (reference sequence).

V is TRBV7-2 and J is TRBJ1-6; TRBD1 matches 10 bases. Per the germline V gene, CDR1 is SGHTA and CDR2 is FQGNSA. The CDR3 contains 14 residues. With 7 bases clipped from V and 7 bases from J, the junction kept 4 bases outside the gene matches. The CDR3 is CASKPGQGNSPLHF. Written as DNA, the CDR3 is TGTGCCAGCAAACCGGGACAGGGGAATTCACCCCTCCACTTT.

This clonotype was found many times. CDR3 in amino acids: CASSLNREKLFF. The CDR3 region has the DNA TGTGCCAGCAGCTTAAACCGCGAAAAACTGTTTTTT. This chain connects TRBV7-2 to TRBJ1-4; D not certain. Germline V gene data show CDR1 as SGHTA and CDR2 as FQGNSA. The V end lost 2 bases, the J end lost 8 bases, and 6 bases lay between the germline ends. The CDR3 runs 12 residues.